This section outlines one T cell receptor (beta chain) sequence together with its context. What it binds is not known. Naive CD4+ T cells were purified with Tregs depleted by CD25. Study results and caveats: Whole repertoires were not studied in the larger cohort, only one V-J beta rearrangement. Greatest tumor Treg TCR overlap was with tumor naive CD4+ cells.

Full-length variable regions came from constant-region reverse primers plus semi-nested Nested Universal Primer A PCR. Using its own MiXCR run on the 5' RACE reads, TCRdb lists one record per CDR3 protein. The sample has nearly 55,000 distinct CDR3 sequences; over 20% are singletons. This CDR3 contains 16 residues. V was cut by 1 base and J by 1 base, with 12 bases left in between. Germline lookup yields CDR1 SGHDT and CDR2 YYEEEE. The receptor was isolated from a female donor with breast cancer. V is TRBV5-6 and J is TRBJ1-5; D gene ambiguous. The sequenced material came from tumor-infiltrating naive CD4+ T cells sorted from the breast tumor. Subset: naive CD4+ T cells, CD4+CD45RA+CD25-. The chain's CDR3 is CASSLLVHQSNQPQHF. As DNA, the CDR3 is TGTGCCAGCAGCTTGCTCGTTCACCAAAGCAATCAGCCCCAGCATTTT.